These T cell receptor beta chains were read from a single sample in a study of CD8 T cells in ankylosing spondylitis. TCRdb recomputed calls from the 5' RACE reads with MiXCR, one row per CDR3 protein. There are 200,000 or so distinct CDR3 sequences in the sample; about 20% occur only once, and 4.3% lies in the top ten. Sequenced: blood, either unsorted or a sorted T cell fraction (not recorded which). These TCRs come from a male donor aged 5 to 30 with ankylosing spondylitis or in good health (not recorded which). Both conserved end residues are part of each CDR3.

J | V | CDR3
TRBJ2-7 | TRBV7-8 | CASKSIGGRSYEQYF
TRBJ2-7 | TRBV7-2 | CASSLLSEQYF
TRBJ2-7 | TRBV11-2 | CASSTTGGNYEQYF
TRBJ2-3 | TRBV12-3/TRBV12-4 | CASSYDGLNPSTDTQYF
TRBJ1-1 | TRBV12-3/TRBV12-4 | CASSLSMVDDTEAFF
TRBJ2-3 | TRBV12-3/TRBV12-4 | CASSWGTPPDQYF
TRBJ2-1 | TRBV12-3/TRBV12-4 | CASSLGLAGSSSYNEQFF
TRBJ2-2 | TRBV6-5 | CASSYGGTTGELFF
TRBJ2-1 | TRBV3-1 | CASSPGGGRAREQFF
TRBJ2-1 | TRBV29-1 | CSVLSPLSRERNEQFF
TRBJ2-2 | TRBV7-3 | CASSLISNTGELFF
TRBJ2-7 | TRBV2 | CASSVPLSGSSHEQYF
TRBJ2-6 | TRBV12-3/TRBV12-4 | CASGLGTGANVLTF
TRBJ2-5 | TRBV27 | CASSLSVQGRETQYF
TRBJ2-7 | TRBV20-1 | CSARRGPVKDEQYF
TRBJ2-4 | TRBV6-5 | CASRDASGTAKNIQYF
TRBJ2-7 | TRBV20-1 | CSAPIAASSYEQYF
TRBJ2-4 | TRBV7-8 | CASSLSASRGQENIQYF
TRBJ2-7 | TRBV6-5 | CASIQYHGAYEQYF
TRBJ2-3 | TRBV18 | CASSPTGTTDTQYF
TRBJ1-1 | TRBV10-3 | CAISLGTGNTEAFF
TRBJ2-1 | TRBV7-9 | CASKRGPSYNDQFF
TRBJ2-1 | TRBV5-1 | CASSLQDRGDEQFF
TRBJ2-1 | TRBV5-4 | CASSPTGGGVHNEQFF
TRBJ2-1 | TRBV10-3 | CAISPTSYNEQFF
TRBJ1-1 | TRBV20-1 | CSAIREIVFF
TRBJ1-5 | TRBV27 | CASSSLISGTPDQPQHF
TRBJ2-6 | TRBV15 | CATSRERDSGANVLTF
TRBJ1-5 | TRBV20-1 | CSARDRVTGASNQPQHF
TRBJ2-5 | TRBV20-1 | CSARASAGGGWAQYF
TRBJ2-3 | TRBV12-3/TRBV12-4 | CASSPGTQYF
TRBJ2-5 | TRBV20-1 | CSARGLARQETQYF
TRBJ1-1 | TRBV5-1 | CASSPGLMNTEAFF
TRBJ2-7 | TRBV20-1 | CSAATGALFYEQYF
TRBJ1-1 | TRBV27 | CASSLRTGAWDTEAFF
TRBJ2-2 | TRBV15 | CATSRDSARVGELFF
TRBJ2-5 | TRBV18 | CASRMDREYQETQYF
TRBJ2-2 | TRBV12-2 | CASRPLAEGTGELFF
TRBJ2-3 | TRBV20-1 | CSAEELARASTDTQYF
TRBJ2-4 | TRBV10-3 | CAISDRAGPPYF
TRBJ1-1 | TRBV12-3/TRBV12-4 | CASSLRGAGTEAFF
TRBJ2-3 | TRBV20-1 | CSARARGNTDTQYF
TRBJ2-1 | TRBV12-3/TRBV12-4 | CASSLGGLAGLNEQFF
TRBJ2-5 | TRBV20-1 | CSGRVGETQYF
TRBJ2-5 | TRBV5-6 | CASSRGQGGGTQYF
TRBJ2-5 | TRBV5-1 | CASSLTRGSETQYF
TRBJ2-7 | TRBV7-9 | CARRTWAASYEQYF
TRBJ2-5 | TRBV12-3/TRBV12-4 | CASSLLELQETQYF
TRBJ2-7 | TRBV4-1 | CASSHPKTGTSIFEQYF
TRBJ1-5 | TRBV5-6 | CASSFAGPGDQPQHF
TRBJ1-1 | TRBV20-1 | CSASKGGTEAFF
TRBJ1-5 | TRBV2 | CASSGDGAYSNQPQHF
TRBJ2-5 | TRBV4-1 | CASSQDSGRGRLGTQYF
TRBJ2-2 | TRBV12-3/TRBV12-4 | CASSLPLGPTGELFF
TRBJ1-2 | TRBV24-1 | CATSDLNRRYTF